The next 4 T cell receptor beta chains were all read from a single sample in a study of cytomegalovirus exposure and HLA in healthy donors. Assay: immunoSEQ multiplex PCR; the TCRdb copy retains only in-frame clones and omits some. Altogether 140,000 or so clones are present, 89% being singletons, with the ten largest covering 9%. Sample: PBMCs. Receptors originate from a woman younger than 30 in good health and CMV-seropositive.

The chain links TRBV5-6 to TRBJ1-5; D gene uncertain. The CDR3 is 15 residues long. V was cut by 2 bases and J by 1 base, with 10 bases left in between. Germline CDR1 reads SGHDT; CDR2 reads YYEEEE. CDR3 nucleotide sequence: TGTGCCAGCAGCTTAGTATCACAGAGCAATCAGCCCCAGCATTTT. This translates into CASSLVSQSNQPQHF. Filled out from reference TRBV5-6 and TRBJ1-5, the complete variable domain reads DAGVTQSPTHLIKTRGQQVTLRCSPKSGHDTVSWYQQALGQGPQFIFQYYEEEERQRGNFPDRFSGHQFPNYSSELNVNALLLGDSALYLCASSLVSQSNQPQHFGDGTRLSIL.

The chain employs TRBV18 and TRBJ2-7; tentative D call: TRBD1 (5 bases). CDR3 size: 13 residues. Trimming removed 2 bases at V and 4 bases at J, with 9 bases between. CDR1 is KGHSH, CDR2 LQKENI, per germline. CDR3 coding DNA: TGTGCCAGCTCACCAGGGGCGTCATACGAGCAGTACTTC. Translated: CASSPGASYEQYF.

J is TRBJ2-7 and V is TRBV20-1, with D hard to call. This CDR3 spans 11 amino acids. Trimming pared 3 bases from V and 6 bases from J, leaving 9 bases between. Germline values: CDR1 DFQATT, CDR2 SNEGSKA (reference sequence). Here the CDR3 DNA reads TGCAGTGCTAGTACCGCCAGCGAGCAGTACTTC. It yields the protein CSASTASEQYF.

The rearrangement links TRBV18 to TRBJ2-7; 8 nucleotides align to TRBD2. The CDR3 is 16 amino acids. Per germline, CDR1 KGHSH and CDR2 LQKENI. After removal of 3 bases from V and 3 bases from J, the junction contained 10 bases not matched to a gene. The CDR3 nucleotides read TGTGCCAGCTCACCCCGTGGAGCGGGGGACCTCTACGAGCAGTACTTC. Amino acids: CASSPRGAGDLYEQYF.